These T cell receptor beta chains were read from a single sample in a study of blood T cell repertoires in COVID-19. Here immunoSEQ multiplex PCR was the method, and the copy in TCRdb shows in-frame clones only, minus some. The repertoire has about 180,000 clones, nearly 90% of them found once; the top ten carry 1.5% to 2%. Sequences were obtained from peripheral blood. The receptors come from a man aged 18 to 29 who had recovered from COVID-19. The CDR3 runs from the conserved cysteine through the conserved F or W. Each record gives: CDR3 protein, CDR3 length, V gene, D gene, J gene. A D gene is named only where the DNA matches it firmly.

CDR3: CSAKLNTEAFF
length: 11
V: TRBV20-1
D: NA
J: TRBJ1-1

CDR3: CASSPPSGRGYNEQFF
length: 16
V: TRBV27
D: TRBD2
J: TRBJ2-1

CDR3: CASSQDLRASGATGELFF
length: 18
V: TRBV4-3
D: TRBD2
J: TRBJ2-2

CDR3: CASSVVTGRVEDTQYF
length: 16
V: TRBV9
D: NA
J: TRBJ2-3

CDR3: CASSLLSSGSYEQYF
length: 15
V: TRBV5-1
D: TRBD2
J: TRBJ2-7

CDR3: CASSYFEGNTEAFF
length: 14
V: TRBV6-5
D: NA
J: TRBJ1-1

CDR3: CASSPGQGATNEKLFF
length: 16
V: TRBV4-3
D: TRBD1
J: TRBJ1-4

CDR3: CASSLTRNTEAFF
length: 13
V: TRBV6-2/TRBV6-3
D: NA
J: TRBJ1-1

CDR3: CASRGLTGTNSPLHF
length: 15
V: TRBV28
D: TRBD1
J: TRBJ1-6

CDR3: CASSGQGVGANVLTF
length: 15
V: TRBV10-2
D: TRBD1
J: TRBJ2-6

CDR3: CASSSPGPTNYGYTF
length: 15
V: TRBV28
D: NA
J: TRBJ1-2

CDR3: CASSYFSGYNEQFF
length: 14
V: TRBV6-5
D: NA
J: TRBJ2-1

CDR3: CASSFTVLEQFF
length: 12
V: TRBV28
D: NA
J: TRBJ2-1

CDR3: CASSLTSGNNEQFF
length: 14
V: TRBV7-2
D: TRBD2
J: TRBJ2-1

CDR3: CAIRGQSSNQPQHF
length: 14
V: TRBV10-3
D: TRBD1
J: TRBJ1-5

CDR3: CASSRTVNEKLFF
length: 13
V: TRBV6-5
D: NA
J: TRBJ1-4

CDR3: CASSYRPDYYEQYF
length: 14
V: TRBV6-2/TRBV6-3
D: NA
J: TRBJ2-7

CDR3: CASSFGPGTIQETQYF
length: 16
V: TRBV5-1
D: NA
J: TRBJ2-5

CDR3: CASLGQNTEAFF
length: 12
V: TRBV7-3
D: NA
J: TRBJ1-1

CDR3: CASSRTGWETQYF
length: 13
V: TRBV6-2/TRBV6-3
D: TRBD1
J: TRBJ2-5

CDR3: CASSSIRGPEWDNEQFF
length: 17
V: TRBV4-2
D: TRBD1
J: TRBJ2-1

CDR3: CASSLWTGYYYTF
length: 13
V: TRBV5-6
D: TRBD1
J: TRBJ1-2

CDR3: CASSILLYSPLHF
length: 13
V: TRBV19
D: NA
J: TRBJ1-6

CDR3: CAWSSGEGSPLHF
length: 13
V: TRBV30
D: NA
J: TRBJ1-6

CDR3: CASSDTGSFNEKLFF
length: 15
V: TRBV2
D: NA
J: TRBJ1-4

CDR3: CSVDMRNTEAFF
length: 12
V: TRBV29-1
D: NA
J: TRBJ1-1

CDR3: CASSQGRGNYEQYF
length: 14
V: TRBV4-1
D: TRBD2
J: TRBJ2-7

CDR3: CASTDRGNIDTEAFF
length: 15
V: TRBV19
D: TRBD1
J: TRBJ1-1

CDR3: CASSLPGGPKDEQFF
length: 15
V: TRBV13
D: TRBD2
J: TRBJ2-1